What follows are 19 T cell receptor beta chains derived from one specimen sequenced in a study of identical twins (dated by TCRdb to 2015 to 2016). Library method: 5' RACE. The sequencing machine was an Illumina HiSeq 2000. TCRdb reprocessing: public reads trimmed at Q25 with fastp, clones called with MiXCR, in-frame beta chains kept. Each record represents a unique CDR3 protein, reported with the most common genes and DNA among its rows. The sample table lists hundreds of thousands of distinct CDR3 sequences, more than 6.5% of them with a count of one. The leading ten clones occupy roughly 2% of the sample. The sample was also linked to a second study, of yellow fever vaccine responses in identical twins.

Sequenced: memory (CD45RO+) T cells sorted from blood. This sample's cell subset or site label indicates: CD45RO+ enriched T cells. These receptors all stem from a woman aged 18-30 years in good health.

This sequence joins TRBV10-3 and TRBJ1-5, with 8 nucleotides matching TRBD1. The CDR3 covers 13 residues. CDR1 and CDR2 from the germline V gene are ENHRY and SYGVKD. J was trimmed by 6 bases and V by 6 bases; bases with no gene match: 4. In nucleotides, the CDR3 is TGTGCCATCAGGACAGGGGTTGGTCAGCCCCAGCATTTT. As protein: CAIRTGVGQPQHF.

There are a few counts of this clonotype. The V and J genes are TRBV6-1 and TRBJ2-1; 7 bases fit TRBD2. V dropped 3 bases and J dropped 0; count of bases not matched to a gene: 8. The CDR3 has 17 amino acids. Germline V gives CDR1 MNHNS, CDR2 SASEGT. CDR3 sequence reads: CASSDWGRTSSYNEQFF. In DNA, the CDR3 is TGTGCCAGCAGTGATTGGGGACGGACTAGCTCCTACAATGAGCAGTTCTTC.

Many counts were recorded for this clonotype. The rearrangement uses TRBV6-4 and TRBJ2-2; D gene uncertain. Germline V lookup: CDR1 MRHNA, CDR2 SNTAGT. CDR3 length: 14 residues. The ends were cut back, 0 bases at V and 6 bases at J, with 8 bases in the middle. CDR3: CASSDSFGAGELFF. Here the CDR3 DNA reads TGTGCCAGCAGTGACTCGTTTGGGGCCGGGGAGCTGTTTTTT.

This clonotype was counted ten times or more. This chain uses TRBV5-1 with TRBJ2-3; 8 nucleotides agree with TRBD2. Germline trimming cut 6 bases from V and 2 bases from J; bases unmatched to any gene: 8. The CDR3 runs to 15 residues. Germline V lookup: CDR1 SGHRS, CDR2 YFSETQ. In DNA form, the CDR3 reads TGCGCCAGCAAGAGGACTAGCTCTCCCACAGATACGCAGTATTTT. Translated: CASKRTSSPTDTQYF.

This clonotype was seen a handful of times. J is TRBJ1-5 and V is TRBV7-6; TRBD1 might be the D (6 bases). This CDR3 comprises 15 residues. The V and J ends lost 2 bases and 3 bases respectively, with 11 bases between them. Germline CDR1 SGHVS, CDR2 FNYEAQ. The CDR3 protein is CASSLMGTPNQPQHF. DNA for the CDR3: TGTGCCAGCAGCTTAATGGGGACACCCAATCAGCCCCAGCATTTT. The whole variable domain, remainder taken from reference TRBV7-6 and TRBJ1-5, is GAGVSQSPRYKVTKRGQDVALRCDPISGHVSLYWYRQALGQGPEFLTYFNYEAQQDKSGLPNDRFSAERPEGSISTLTIQRTEQRDSAMYRCASSLMGTPNQPQHFGDGTRLSIL.

This chain connects TRBV28 to TRBJ2-5, with 10 bases lining up with TRBD1. Unmatched junction bases numbered 11, after V lost 6 bases and J lost 7 bases. The CDR3 sequence is 15 residues long. Germline CDR1 MDHEN, CDR2 SYDVKM. The CDR3 is CASRTPGTGVGTQYF. CDR3 coding DNA: TGTGCCAGCAGAACTCCCGGGACAGGGGTCGGGACCCAGTACTTC.

This clonotype was detected many times. The chain is built from TRBV12-3 or TRBV12-4 and TRBJ1-4, with D unclear. The V gene lost 4 bases and the J gene lost 8 bases, with 14 bases spanning the gap. The CDR3 covers 14 residues. The CDR3, as DNA: TGTGCCAGCAGTTCGACAAGCCCGTTGGAAAAACTGTTTTTT. Protein sequence: CASSSTSPLEKLFF.

The chain has TRBV7-2 and TRBJ2-1; a weak D match, TRBD1 (8 bases). CDR1 is SGHTA and CDR2 is FQGNSA in the germline V gene. Trimming cost V 5 bases and J 9 bases, with 20 bases left between them. The CDR3 has 15 amino acids. CDR3 nucleotide sequence: TGTGCCAGCAGCACCACAGGGGGGGAGTGGGGTGAGCAGTTCTTC. It codes for CASSTTGGEWGEQFF.

This clonotype has a count of ten or more. The genes are TRBV28 and TRBJ2-1, with D hard to call. Germline V gives CDR1 MDHEN, CDR2 SYDVKM. The CDR3 spans 12 residues. Trimming took off 8 bases at V and 7 bases at J, with 12 bases between the two ends. CDR3 protein: CASQKIRNEQFF. The CDR3 DNA reads TGTGCCAGCCAAAAGATAAGGAATGAGCAGTTCTTC.

This clonotype showed up many times. V and J are TRBV5-1 and TRBJ2-3; the match to TRBD2 covers 14 bases. With V trimmed by 0 bases and J by 4 bases, 4 bases remained unmatched. The length of the CDR3 is 17 residues. CDR1 is SGHRS, CDR2 YFSETQ, per germline. CDR3 sequence reads: CASSLDGTSGRPDTQYF. The DNA of the CDR3 is TGCGCCAGCAGCTTGGACGGGACTAGCGGGAGACCAGATACGCAGTATTTT.

This clonotype was counted between two and nine times. The chain combines TRBV7-6 with TRBJ2-1, with a possible D match to TRBD2 (5 bases). The CDR3 has 16 residues. The V and J ends lost 6 bases and 3 bases respectively, with 18 bases between them. The germline V gene has CDR1 SGHVS and CDR2 FNYEAQ. The CDR3 DNA sequence: TGTGCCAGCAGTCCGACCTCCTGGACTCTCTACAATGAGCAGTTCTTC. The encoded protein is CASSPTSWTLYNEQFF.

This clonotype was observed a handful of times. The chain carries TRBV5-1 and TRBJ2-7, with D unclear. CDR1 and CDR2 (germline): SGHRS, YFSETQ. The V gene lost 2 bases and the J gene lost 3 bases, with 12 bases spanning the gap. The CDR3 spans 14 residues. CDR3 amino acids: CASSFVGKIYEQYF. The CDR3 nucleotides are TGCGCCAGCAGCTTTGTCGGAAAGATCTACGAGCAGTACTTC.

In its sample, this clonotype was seen a few times. V is TRBV5-1 and J is TRBJ2-3, with 8 bases identical to TRBD1. Germline CDR1 is SGHRS and CDR2 is YFSETQ. V lost 3 bases and J lost 4; bases outside the gene matches: 4. This CDR3 spans 14 amino acids. The CDR3 is CASSYNRGSDTQYF. The CDR3 coding sequence is TGCGCCAGCAGCTACAACAGGGGGTCAGATACGCAGTATTTT.

This clonotype showed up many times. The rearrangement links TRBV12-3 or TRBV12-4 to TRBJ2-1; D remains unclear. The V gene lost 5 bases and the J gene lost 4 bases, with 18 bases spanning the gap. The CDR3 has 16 amino acids. CDR3 loop: CASSPSLYYPYNEQFF. The CDR3, as DNA: TGTGCCAGCAGTCCAAGTCTTTACTATCCTTACAATGAGCAGTTCTTC.

The chain uses TRBV2 and TRBJ2-7, with TRBD1 as a possible D gene (7 bases). The V and J ends lost 7 bases and 4 bases respectively, with 17 bases between them. Germline-derived CDR1 and CDR2 are SNHLY and FYNNEI. This CDR3 is 14 amino acids long. The CDR3 bases are TGTGCCAGCAAAAAGGAGGGGACAGTGTACGAGCAGTACTTC. Protein sequence: CASKKEGTVYEQYF.

This clonotype was seen a handful of times. The chain links TRBV12-3 or TRBV12-4 to TRBJ2-1; 16 nucleotides match TRBD2. This CDR3 region has 17 residues. Unmatched junction bases numbered 6, after V lost 6 bases and J lost 4 bases. The CDR3 loop reads CASSGTSGRGAYNEQFF. CDR3 DNA sequence: TGTGCCAGCAGCGGGACTAGCGGGAGGGGGGCATACAATGAGCAGTTCTTC.

This clonotype has just a few counts. This sequence joins TRBV5-1 and TRBJ2-6; tentative D call: TRBD1 (6 bases). The germline CDR1 and CDR2 sequences are SGHRS and YFSETQ. V was pared by 2 bases and J by 0 bases, with 18 bases between. The CDR3 is 19 residues long. CDR3 residues: CASSFPEQGEGSGANVLTF. CDR3 DNA sequence: TGCGCCAGCAGCTTTCCCGAACAGGGCGAAGGCTCTGGGGCCAACGTCCTGACTTTC.

This clonotype was detected many times. The CDR3 DNA is TGTGCCAGCAGCGTATCGGCTAGCTTCACAGATACGCAGTATTTT. Residues: CASSVSASFTDTQYF. This rearrangement joins TRBV9 to TRBJ2-3; a weak D match, TRBD2 (5 bases). The CDR3 consists of 15 residues. Germline V gene lookup returns CDR1 SGDLS and CDR2 YYNGEE. The ends were cut back, 1 base at V and 2 bases at J, with 11 bases in the middle.

This clonotype was seen at least ten times. The chain recombines TRBV12-3 or TRBV12-4 with TRBJ1-6, with D uncertain. The CDR3 is 13 amino acids. V was pared by 2 bases and J by 9 bases, with 8 bases between. In nucleotides, the CDR3 is TGTGCCAGCAGTTTAAGTACGGGTTCACCCCTCCACTTT. Amino acids: CASSLSTGSPLHF.